One sample yielded the 27 T cell receptor beta chains listed below, sequenced in a study of blood T cell repertoires in COVID-19. Data came from immunoSEQ multiplex PCR; TCRdb stores just in-frame clones and leaves some out. The table records 150,000 to 200,000 clones, more than 85% of them present only once. The specimen was PBMCs or T cells enriched from blood (not recorded which). The origin of the receptors is a human donor with acute COVID-19. The donor label of this sample is uncertain.

This clone was seen a handful of times. This chain links TRBV7-9 with TRBJ1-1; D might be TRBD1 (5 bases). Germline values: CDR1 SEHNR, CDR2 FQNEAQ (reference sequence). The CDR3 spans 14 residues. V was trimmed by 2 bases and J by 2 bases, leaving 9 bases between them. The CDR3 DNA follows: TGTGCCAGCAGCTTAAGCGGGGGAAACACTGAAGCTTTCTTT. This sequence encodes CASSLSGGNTEAFF.

The chain links TRBV19 to TRBJ1-2; D gene ambiguous. Germline V gene sequence: CDR1 LNHDA, CDR2 SQIVND (reference sequence). This CDR3 spans 14 amino acids. Trimming stripped 6 bases from V and 4 bases from J, with 15 bases between. This chain's CDR3 is CASSPSAGGYGYTF. In DNA form, the CDR3 reads TGTGCCAGTAGCCCTTCGGCCGGAGGCTATGGCTACACCTTC.

Points on this clone: At one end the junction does not follow the germline gene, possibly because of a read error. This sequence joins TRBV12-5 and TRBJ2-4; D might be TRBD1 (6 bases). Germline values: CDR1 LGHNT, CDR2 FRNRAP. This CDR3 has 15 residues. In nucleotides, the CDR3 is TGTGCTAGTGGCTTGGGGGCTCTAAGCAAAAACATTCAGTACTTC. Translated: CASGLGALSKNIQYF.

The CDR3 loop is CASSFGGEGSGELFF. In DNA, the CDR3 is TGTGCCTCGTCGTTCGGGGGTGAGGGATCCGGGGAGCTGTTTTTT. The chain combines TRBV30 with TRBJ2-2, with D possibly being TRBD2 (6 bases). CDR1 and CDR2 (germline): GTSNPN, SVGIG (reference sequence). CDR3 length: 15 residues. Trimming shortened V by 7 bases and J by 6 bases, and 21 bases separated the two germline ends.

DNA for the CDR3: TGCGCCAGCAGCGTCAGGACAGGGTGGAATGAGCAGTTCTTC. Its protein product is CASSVRTGWNEQFF. This chain links TRBV5-1 with TRBJ2-1; TRBD1 aligns across 8 bases. J lost 7 bases, V lost 4 bases, and 7 bases had no gene match. CDR3 length: 14 residues. Germline V gene lookup returns CDR1 SGHRS and CDR2 YFSETQ. The entire variable domain, with the rest obtained from reference TRBV5-1 and TRBJ2-1, is as follows: KAGVTQTPRYLIKTRGQQVTLSCSPISGHRSVSWYQQTPGQGLQFLFEYFSETQRNKGNFPGRFSGRQFSNSRSEMNVSTLELGDSALYLCASSVRTGWNEQFFGPGTRLTVL.

The chain has TRBV27 and TRBJ2-5, with TRBD2 identical over 11 bases. V was clipped by 1 base and J by 5 bases; unmatched bases: 15. Per germline, CDR1 MNHEY and CDR2 SMNVEV (reference sequence). The CDR3 is 19 residues long. For the CDR3, the DNA is TGTGCCAGCAGTTTATTGGGAGCTAGCGGGGGGCAGGGGAAGGAGACCCAGTACTTC. The encoded protein is CASSLLGASGGQGKETQYF.

The rearrangement links TRBV7-8 to TRBJ1-5, with D tentatively TRBD1 (6 bases). Germline V lookup: CDR1 SGHVS, CDR2 FQNEAQ. The CDR3 extends over 15 amino acids. V lost 7 bases, J lost 7 bases, and 20 bases lay in between. CDR3 protein: CASTPDMGGLQPQHF. The CDR3 DNA reads as TGTGCCAGCACCCCCGACATGGGGGGGCTGCAGCCCCAGCATTTT.

This clone came up a few times. The chain joins TRBV4-1 to TRBJ1-2, with D uncertain. From germline, CDR1 is MGHRA and CDR2 YSYEKL. There are 14 residues in the CDR3. Trimming shortened V by 1 base and J by 6 bases, and 12 bases separated the two germline ends. The CDR3 region is CASSQAWVGDGYTF. In nucleotides, the CDR3 is TGCGCCAGCAGCCAAGCTTGGGTGGGCGATGGCTACACCTTC.

This chain connects TRBV9 to TRBJ2-3, with 7 bases aligning to TRBD2. CDR3 length equals 15 residues. Germline V lookup: CDR1 SGDLS, CDR2 YYNGEE. V gave up 2 bases and J gave up 4 bases; unmatched junction bases: 7. In nucleotides, the CDR3 is TGTGCCAGCAGCGTTCGGTTAGCGGGCGCAGATACGCAGTATTTT. Residues: CASSVRLAGADTQYF.

This clone came up a few times. The chain links TRBV11-2 to TRBJ2-3; 7 nucleotides match TRBD1. CDR1 and CDR2 (germline): SGHAT, FQNNGV. This CDR3 is 14 amino acids long. J lost 2 bases, V lost 7 bases, and 6 bases had no gene match. As DNA, the CDR3 is TGTGCCAGCACCTCGGACAGGCTCACAGATACGCAGTATTTT. This translates into CASTSDRLTDTQYF.

The chain combines TRBV11-2 with TRBJ1-1; weak D call: TRBD1 (5 bases). CDR3 length equals 14 residues. Germline V gives CDR1 SGHAT, CDR2 FQNNGV. V shed 5 bases and J shed 2 bases, with 12 bases lying between them. The DNA for the CDR3 is TGTGCCAGCAGCCCCGCAGGGCGAAACACTGAAGCTTTCTTT. Amino acid sequence: CASSPAGRNTEAFF.

V usage is TRBV2 and J usage is TRBJ2-5; the match to TRBD2 covers 7 bases. CDR1 and CDR2 (germline): SNHLY, FYNNEI. The CDR3 runs to 15 residues. V gave up 8 bases and J gave up 5 bases; unmatched junction bases: 14. The CDR3 here is CASATGGTVGETQYF. DNA for the CDR3: TGTGCCAGCGCCACCGGGGGGACGGTGGGGGAGACCCAGTACTTC.

The rearrangement uses TRBV2 and TRBJ2-7; 10 bases map to TRBD1. The germline CDR1 and CDR2 sequences are SNHLY and FYNNEI. The CDR3 sequence is 15 residues long. V shed 5 bases and J 0 bases; nucleotides not matched to a gene: 4. The CDR3 sequence: CASSRDRGSSYEQYF. The CDR3 nucleotides are TGTGCCAGCAGTCGGGACAGGGGAAGCTCCTACGAGCAGTACTTC.

The V call is TRBV19, the J call TRBJ2-7, with 9 positions matching TRBD1. Germline CDR1 and CDR2: LNHDA and SQIVND (reference sequence). With 10 bases clipped from V and 1 base from J, the junction kept 5 bases outside the gene matches. This CDR3 has 13 amino acids. The CDR3 loop is CATGQGTSYEQYF. Written as DNA, the CDR3 is TGTGCCACCGGACAGGGGACATCCTACGAGCAGTACTTC.

This clone was observed a few times. V usage is TRBV5-4 and J usage is TRBJ2-3, with D perhaps TRBD2 (5 bases). V was shortened by 0 bases and J by 3 bases, with 17 bases between the two germline ends. Per germline, CDR1 SGHNT and CDR2 YYREEE (reference sequence). The CDR3 loop spans 17 amino acids. The CDR3 spells CASSLAGRAEKTDTQYF. CDR3 coding DNA: TGTGCCAGCAGCTTGGCTGGGCGGGCGGAGAAGACAGATACGCAGTATTTT.

V and J are TRBV30 and TRBJ2-3; 12 bases agree with TRBD2. V was pared by 6 bases and J by 2 bases, with 6 bases of the junction left unmatched. There are 15 residues in the CDR3. The germline gives CDR1 GTSNPN, CDR2 SVGIG (reference sequence). CDR3 sequence: CACRTSGAFTDTQYF. The CDR3 DNA follows: TGTGCCTGTCGGACTAGCGGGGCGTTCACAGATACGCAGTATTTT.

This clone has only a few counts. V is TRBV19 and J is TRBJ1-3; D gene unclear. CDR3 length equals 16 residues. Germline V gene sequence: CDR1 LNHDA, CDR2 SQIVND (reference sequence). V was pared by 4 bases and J by 1 base, with 14 bases between. The CDR3 bases are TGTGCCAGTAGTAATTTCGGGGTTGGATCTGGAAACACCATATATTTT. Encoded protein: CASSNFGVGSGNTIYF.

The chain is built from TRBV7-9 and TRBJ1-4; TRBD1 matches 10 bases. Germline trimming cut 5 bases from V and 9 bases from J; bases unmatched to any gene: 9. From germline, CDR1 is SEHNR and CDR2 FQNEAQ (reference sequence). The CDR3 runs to 15 residues. Here the CDR3 reads CASSLRTGGGQKLFF. The CDR3 DNA follows: TGTGCCAGCAGCCTCCGGACAGGGGGTGGTCAAAAACTGTTTTTT.

The V call is TRBV7-2, the J call TRBJ2-6; D may be TRBD1 (6 bases). The ends were cut back, 5 bases at V and 2 bases at J, with 10 bases in the middle. The germline gives CDR1 SGHTA, CDR2 FQGNSA. This CDR3 has 15 amino acids. CDR3: CASSPGVTGANVLTF. The CDR3 DNA follows: TGTGCCAGCAGCCCAGGGGTAACTGGGGCCAACGTCCTGACTTTC.

V is TRBV5-1 and J is TRBJ1-1; unclear D gene. V dropped 2 bases and J dropped 5 bases, with 10 bases sitting between them. Looked up from germline, CDR1 is SGHRS and CDR2 is YFSETQ. The CDR3 extends over 13 amino acids. CDR3 in amino acids: CASSLHQWTEAFF. For the CDR3, the DNA is TGCGCCAGCAGCTTACATCAATGGACTGAAGCTTTCTTT.

The genes are TRBV6-5 and TRBJ1-6; 9 bases fit TRBD1. Trimming at V came to 6 bases and at J to 6 bases, leaving 3 bases not matched to a gene. There are 14 residues in the CDR3. The V gene's germline CDR1 is MNHEY and CDR2 SVGAGI. CDR3 protein: CASSLGQGNSPLHF. The CDR3 DNA reads TGTGCCAGCAGCCTGGGACAGGGTAATTCACCCCTCCACTTT.

This clone appeared a single time. The gene calls are TRBV19 and TRBJ2-2; tentative D call: TRBD2 (6 bases). The length of the CDR3 is 16 residues. Trimming pared 7 bases from V and 0 bases from J, leaving 15 bases between. Germline CDR1 reads LNHDA; CDR2 reads SQIVND (reference sequence). The CDR3 region is CASKSVAETNTGELFF. CDR3 DNA sequence: TGTGCCAGTAAAAGTGTAGCGGAGACGAACACCGGGGAGCTGTTTTTT.

The chain recombines TRBV27 with TRBJ2-5, with TRBD2 identical over 7 bases. Germline CDR1 is MNHEY and CDR2 is SMNVEV (reference sequence). The CDR3 sequence is 17 residues long. J was trimmed by 2 bases and V by 7 bases; bases with no gene match: 16. CDR3 coding DNA: TGTGCCAGCATAATTTACAAAGCGGGGCGGGTTCAAGAGACCCAGTACTTC. It translates to CASIIYKAGRVQETQYF.

The chain combines TRBV5-1 with TRBJ2-5; D is perhaps TRBD2 (5 bases). Germline loops: CDR1 SGHRS, CDR2 YFSETQ. CDR3 length: 15 residues. The V end was cut by 0 bases, the J end by 1 base, with 10 bases between. CDR3 sequence: CASSLAGNVQETQYF. The DNA of the CDR3 is TGCGCCAGCAGCTTGGCCGGGAATGTCCAAGAGACCCAGTACTTC.

A single count supports this clone. The J gene is TRBJ2-5, the V gene TRBV2; 14 bases are shared with TRBD2. Looked up from germline, CDR1 is SNHLY and CDR2 is FYNNEI. The CDR3 consists of 15 residues. The V gene end was trimmed by 5 bases and the J gene end by 4 bases; junction bases not matched to a gene: 3. The CDR3 nucleotides are TGTGCCAGCAGTCCGACTAGCGGGGGGGCAGAGACCCAGTACTTC. Translation gives CASSPTSGGAETQYF.

CDR3 region: CASSSLAGYTDTQYF. In DNA form, the CDR3 reads TGTGCCAGCAGCTCCCTAGCGGGGTACACAGATACGCAGTATTTT. The rearrangement links TRBV7-9 to TRBJ2-3, with 9 bases that match TRBD2. The trim removed 4 bases at V and 2 bases at J, leaving 4 bases unmatched. Germline CDR1 reads SEHNR; CDR2 reads FQNEAQ (reference sequence). CDR3 size: 15 residues.

The chain uses TRBV7-3 and TRBJ2-2; tentative D call: TRBD1 (5 bases). Germline V gives CDR1 SGHTA, CDR2 FQGTGA. V lost 1 base to trimming and J lost 5 bases, with 11 bases between them. The CDR3 spans 15 residues. The CDR3 nucleotides are TGTGCCAGCAGCTTAAGACAGTACCCTACCGGGGAGCTGTTTTTT. Translated, it gives CASSLRQYPTGELFF.